The source of this T cell receptor (beta chain) is a study of type 1 regulatory T cells. This clonotype came up many times. Its matching antigen is unknown. From the reads, TCRdb called clonotypes with MiXCR, one entry per CDR3 protein. The sample holds approximately 45,000 distinct CDR3 sequences, 9% to 15% seen once. The source of this sequence is a human donor in good health. The source material was cultured non-Tr1 T cells, either the whole culture or a sorted T cell fraction (not recorded which).

CDR3 nucleotide sequence: TGTGCCAGCAGTTCCCAAAGCTTGACAGGTCAAGAGACCCAGTACTTC. Translating gives CASSSQSLTGQETQYF. This chain connects TRBV6-1 to TRBJ2-5; the D gene is possibly TRBD1 (6 bases). V was clipped by 5 bases and J by 2 bases, with 18 bases between them. This CDR3 has 16 residues. The germline gives CDR1 MNHNS, CDR2 SASEGT.